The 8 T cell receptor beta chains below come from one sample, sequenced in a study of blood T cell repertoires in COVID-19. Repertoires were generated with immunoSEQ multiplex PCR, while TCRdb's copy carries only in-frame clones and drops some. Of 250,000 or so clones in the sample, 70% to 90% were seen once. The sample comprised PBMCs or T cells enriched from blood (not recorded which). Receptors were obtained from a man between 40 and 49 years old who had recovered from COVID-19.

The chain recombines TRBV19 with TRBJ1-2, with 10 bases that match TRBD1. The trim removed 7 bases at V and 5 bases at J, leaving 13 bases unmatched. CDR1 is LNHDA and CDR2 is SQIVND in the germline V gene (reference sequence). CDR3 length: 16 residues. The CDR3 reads CASIWDRGPGLYGYTF. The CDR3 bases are TGTGCCAGTATTTGGGACAGGGGACCAGGCCTTTATGGCTACACCTTC.

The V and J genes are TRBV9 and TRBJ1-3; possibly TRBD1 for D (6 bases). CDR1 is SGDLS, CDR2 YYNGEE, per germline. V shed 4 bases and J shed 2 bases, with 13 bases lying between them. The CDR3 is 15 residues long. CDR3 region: CASSPDRFPGNTIYF. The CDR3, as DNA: TGTGCCAGCAGCCCCGACAGGTTCCCTGGAAACACCATATATTTT. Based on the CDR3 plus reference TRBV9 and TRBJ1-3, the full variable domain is DSGVTQTPKHLITATGQRVTLRCSPRSGDLSVYWYQQSLDQGLQFLIQYYNGEERAKGNILERFSAQQFPDLHSELNLSSLELGDSALYFCASSPDRFPGNTIYFGEGSWLTVV.

Here the CDR3 DNA reads TGTGCCAGCTCACCACCGGTCATCAGGGGGGGCTACACCTTC. As protein: CASSPPVIRGGYTF. The chain has TRBV18 and TRBJ1-2; 7 nucleotides agree with TRBD1. Germline values: CDR1 KGHSH, CDR2 LQKENI. J lost 8 bases, V lost 0 bases, and 6 bases had no gene match. CDR3 length: 14 amino acids.

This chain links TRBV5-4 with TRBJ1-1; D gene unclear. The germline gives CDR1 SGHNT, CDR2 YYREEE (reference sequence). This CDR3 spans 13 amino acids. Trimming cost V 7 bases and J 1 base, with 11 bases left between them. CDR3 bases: TGTGCCAGCGGTTTAATCGGGAACACTGAAGCTTTCTTT. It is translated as CASGLIGNTEAFF.

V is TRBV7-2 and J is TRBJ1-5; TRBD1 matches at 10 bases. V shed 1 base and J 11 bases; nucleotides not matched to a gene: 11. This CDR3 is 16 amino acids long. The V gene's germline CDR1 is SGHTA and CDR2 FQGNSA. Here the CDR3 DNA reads TGTGCCAGCAGCTTAGGCTTGGGGGAGGGGACAGGGGCCCAGCATTTT. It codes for CASSLGLGEGTGAQHF.

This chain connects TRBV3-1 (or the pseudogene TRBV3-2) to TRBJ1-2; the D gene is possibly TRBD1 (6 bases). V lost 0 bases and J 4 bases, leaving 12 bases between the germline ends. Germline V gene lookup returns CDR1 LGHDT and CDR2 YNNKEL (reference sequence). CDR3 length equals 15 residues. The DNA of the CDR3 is TGTGCCAGCAGCCAAGAAGGGGGTGGGGTCTATGGCTACACCTTC. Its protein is CASSQEGGGVYGYTF.

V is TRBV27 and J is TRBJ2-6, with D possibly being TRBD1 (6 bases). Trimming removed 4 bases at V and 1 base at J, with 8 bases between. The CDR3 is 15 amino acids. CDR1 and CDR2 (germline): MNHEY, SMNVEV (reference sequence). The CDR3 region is CASSSGTSGANVLTF. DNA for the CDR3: TGTGCCAGCAGTTCCGGGACATCTGGGGCCAACGTCCTGACTTTC.

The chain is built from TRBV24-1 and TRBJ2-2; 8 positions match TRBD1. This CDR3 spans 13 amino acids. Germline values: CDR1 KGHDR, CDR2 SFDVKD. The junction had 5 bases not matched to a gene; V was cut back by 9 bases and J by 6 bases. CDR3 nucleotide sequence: TGTGCCACCGGACAGGGAAGCGCCGGGGAGCTGTTTTTT. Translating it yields CATGQGSAGELFF.